A single sample is the source of the 28 T cell receptor beta chains below, sequenced in a study of post-analysis software for immune sequencing data. General observations from the study: Patients showed TRBV5-6, TRBV5-1 and TRBV20-1 among five TRBV segments more frequent than in controls.

Antigens for these TCRs are unknown. Unique molecular identifiers were built into the TCR beta cDNA libraries. TCRdb used MiXCR to reprocess the PCR reads, holding one entry per CDR3 protein. Among hundreds of thousands of distinct CDR3 sequences listed, about 27% were seen once. The sequenced material came from blood. The receptors derive from a girl between 5 and 17 years old with multiple sclerosis.

This chain links TRBV7-2 with TRBJ2-4; 9 bases agree with TRBD2. The germline CDR1 and CDR2 sequences are SGHTA and FQGNSA. The CDR3 consists of 18 residues. V lost 4 bases to trimming and J lost 6 bases; unmatched junction nucleotides: 16. The CDR3 nucleotides are TGTGCCAGCAGCTCGCCCCCTAGCGGGGTCGTAGCCGGAAACATTCAGTACTTC. Translated: CASSSPPSGVVAGNIQYF.

This rearrangement joins TRBV7-9 to TRBJ2-7, with 8 positions matching TRBD1. V gave up 5 bases and J gave up 6 bases; unmatched junction bases: 6. This CDR3 spans 13 amino acids. The V gene's germline CDR1 is SEHNR and CDR2 FQNEAQ (reference sequence). CDR3 residues: CASSPRQGAEQYF. The CDR3 coding sequence is TGTGCCAGCAGCCCTCGGCAGGGGGCCGAGCAGTACTTC.

In nucleotides, the CDR3 is TGCAGTGCCCTAAACGGGACAGGGTGGAGAGATACGCAGTATTTT. It translates to CSALNGTGWRDTQYF. The chain couples TRBV20-1 to TRBJ2-3; TRBD1 agrees at 9 bases. The CDR3 sequence is 15 residues long. V gave up 6 bases and J gave up 5 bases; unmatched junction bases: 12. Germline-derived CDR1 and CDR2 are DFQATT and SNEGSKA (reference sequence).

This clonotype was counted between two and nine times. The CDR3 loop reads CASSLGPRAGTEADTQYF. CDR3 bases: TGCGCCAGCAGCTTGGGTCCCCGCGCAGGGACGGAGGCAGATACGCAGTATTTT. The chain uses TRBV5-1 and TRBJ2-3; the D gene could be TRBD1 or TRBD2 (5 bases each). Per the germline V gene, CDR1 is SGHRS and CDR2 is YFSETQ. V was shortened by 0 bases and J by 4 bases, with 21 bases between the two germline ends. This CDR3 contains 18 residues. Filled out from reference TRBV5-1 and TRBJ2-3, the complete variable domain reads KAGVTQTPRYLIKTRGQQVTLSCSPISGHRSVSWYQQTPGQGLQFLFEYFSETQRNKGNFPGRFSGRQFSNSRSEMNVSTLELGDSALYLCASSLGPRAGTEADTQYFGPGTRLTVL.

This clonotype has only one observation. CDR3 loop: CASSFLGSYGYTF. The CDR3 DNA reads as TGTGCCAGCAGTTTTTTAGGGAGCTATGGCTACACCTTC. This chain links TRBV27 with TRBJ1-2, with D unclear. CDR3 size: 13 residues. From germline, CDR1 is MNHEY and CDR2 SMNVEV (reference sequence). V shed 3 bases and J shed 4 bases, with 9 bases lying between them.

This chain links TRBV6-2 or TRBV6-3 with TRBJ2-5; D is undetermined. CDR1 is MNHEY and CDR2 is SVGEGT in the germline V gene. V dropped 6 bases and J dropped 5 bases, with 13 bases sitting between them. The CDR3 extends over 13 amino acids. The CDR3 coding sequence is TGTGCCAGCAGAGGCGACCACCTGGAGACCCAGTACTTC. It translates to CASRGDHLETQYF.

This clonotype has only a few counts. This chain uses TRBV5-1 with TRBJ2-1, with unresolved D. The germline V gene has CDR1 SGHRS and CDR2 YFSETQ. V dropped 0 bases and J dropped 7 bases, with 11 bases sitting between them. This CDR3 comprises 14 residues. The CDR3 spells CASSLVGDLNEQFF. CDR3 DNA: TGCGCCAGCAGCTTGGTAGGAGATTTAAATGAGCAGTTCTTC.

The gene calls are TRBV29-1 and TRBJ1-1; D is possibly TRBD1 (5 bases). Germline values: CDR1 SQVTM, CDR2 ANQGSEA. The V gene lost 4 bases and the J gene lost 2 bases, with 11 bases spanning the gap. The CDR3 spans 13 residues. The CDR3 spells CSVGQGYNTEAFF. In DNA form, the CDR3 reads TGCAGCGTTGGGCAGGGATATAACACTGAAGCTTTCTTT.

This sequence joins TRBV7-2 and TRBJ2-3; 10 bases are shared with TRBD1. Germline loops: CDR1 SGHTA, CDR2 FQGNSA. CDR3 length equals 16 residues. V dropped 4 bases and J dropped 1; count of bases not matched to a gene: 5. The CDR3 DNA reads as TGTGCCAGCAGCTCGGGGACAGGGGTTGGCACAGATACGCAGTATTTT. Its protein product is CASSSGTGVGTDTQYF.

In regard to this clonotype: It is likely a read error, because the conserved phenylalanine at the end of the CDR3 is missing. The chain combines TRBV20-1 with TRBJ1-1; D is uncertain. Germline CDR1 DFQATT, CDR2 SNEGSKA (reference sequence). The CDR3 has 15 amino acids. The V gene lost 2 bases and the J gene lost 0 bases, with 13 bases spanning the gap. The CDR3: CSARRIGSLNTEAFC. The DNA for the CDR3 is TGCAGTGCTAGAAGGATAGGAAGCCTGAACACTGAAGCTTTCTGT.

The genes are TRBV7-2 and TRBJ1-2, with 10 bases fitting TRBD1. This CDR3 spans 15 amino acids. Germline V gene sequence: CDR1 SGHTA, CDR2 FQGNSA. Losses at the gene ends were 4 bases for V and 7 bases for J; bases not matched to a gene: 9. Written as DNA, the CDR3 is TGTGCCAGCAGCTGGGGGGGACAGGGGAGCTCTGGCTACACCTTC. This gives the protein CASSWGGQGSSGYTF.

This chain joins TRBV29-1 and TRBJ2-2; 7 nucleotides line up with TRBD1. CDR1 and CDR2 (germline): SQVTM, ANQGSEA. The CDR3 is 15 residues long. V shed 4 bases, J shed 1 base, and the junction held 6 bases outside the gene matches. The CDR3 is CSVGTGARNTGELFF. For the CDR3, the DNA is TGCAGCGTTGGAACAGGGGCCCGGAACACCGGGGAGCTGTTTTTT.

The CDR3 spells CSVRLARSYNEQFF. The CDR3 coding sequence is TGCAGCGTTCGGCTAGCGCGGTCCTACAATGAGCAGTTCTTC. This sequence joins TRBV29-1 and TRBJ2-1, with a tentative D call TRBD2 (6 bases). Germline CDR1 and CDR2: SQVTM and ANQGSEA. V was pared by 5 bases and J by 1 base, with 12 bases between. CDR3 length: 14 amino acids.

The sample holds a few counts of this clonotype. The chain has TRBV6-4 and TRBJ2-1; the D gene is possibly TRBD2 (6 bases). Germline CDR1 and CDR2: MRHNA and SNTAGT. The CDR3 is made up of 15 amino acids. V was cut by 6 bases and J by 4 bases, with 16 bases left in between. DNA of the CDR3: TGTGCCAGCAGCACGGAGGGCAACCGTTACAATGAGCAGTTCTTC. It specifies CASSTEGNRYNEQFF.

V usage is TRBV14 and J usage is TRBJ1-1; 10 bases are shared with TRBD1. This CDR3 is 15 amino acids long. CDR1 and CDR2 from the germline V gene are SGHDN and FVKESK. Trimming cost V 4 bases and J 4 bases; bases outside gene matches: 6. The CDR3 nucleotides are TGTGCCAGCAGCCGGCGGACAGGGGGTTTCACTGAAGCTTTCTTT. Translating it yields CASSRRTGGFTEAFF.

This sequence joins TRBV2 and TRBJ1-5; 8 bases map to TRBD1. Germline CDR1 SNHLY, CDR2 FYNNEI. This CDR3 region has 15 residues. Losses at the gene ends were 7 bases for V and 5 bases for J; bases not matched to a gene: 10. In DNA form, the CDR3 reads TGTGCCAGCACCCCAACCGGGACAGGCCATCAGCCCCAGCATTTT. It translates to CASTPTGTGHQPQHF.

The chain links TRBV20-1 to TRBJ2-1; 10 bases agree with TRBD2. Germline CDR1 and CDR2: DFQATT and SNEGSKA (reference sequence). Germline trimming cut 6 bases from V and 3 bases from J; bases unmatched to any gene: 5. The CDR3 runs to 14 residues. CDR3 loop: CSAHGLADYNEQFF. The CDR3, as DNA: TGCAGTGCCCACGGACTAGCGGACTACAATGAGCAGTTCTTC.

There are many counts of this clonotype. This sequence joins TRBV10-2 and TRBJ2-4, with TRBD1 matching over 7 bases. The germline CDR1 and CDR2 sequences are WSHSY and SAAADI. With V trimmed by 2 bases and J by 5 bases, 6 bases remained unmatched. There are 15 residues in the CDR3. The CDR3 DNA reads as TGCGCCAGCAGTGAGCCTAACAGGGGTGAAAACATTCAGTACTTC. It codes for CASSEPNRGENIQYF.

The chain employs TRBV18 and TRBJ1-2; no firm D call. This CDR3 is 16 amino acids long. Germline CDR1 KGHSH, CDR2 LQKENI. V lost 1 base to trimming and J lost 0 bases, with 12 bases between them. The CDR3 DNA reads TGTGCCAGCTCACCACGGGGAACGGGAGCTAACTATGGCTACACCTTC. Amino acids: CASSPRGTGANYGYTF. Together with reference TRBV18 and TRBJ1-2, the CDR3 gives the full variable domain: NAGVMQNPRHLVRRRGQEARLRCSPMKGHSHVYWYRQLPEEGLKFMVYLQKENIIDESGMPKERFSAEFPKEGPSILRIQQVVRGDSAAYFCASSPRGTGANYGYTFGSGTRLTVV.

This clonotype was detected only a few times. The chain is built from TRBV9 and TRBJ2-1, with a possible D match to TRBD2 (6 bases). V gave up 6 bases and J gave up 5 bases, with 12 bases separating them. This CDR3 is 13 amino acids long. Per germline, CDR1 SGDLS and CDR2 YYNGEE. Here the CDR3 DNA reads TGTGCCAGCACACCCTCGGGGGACAATGAGCAGTTCTTC. Amino acids: CASTPSGDNEQFF.

The chain is built from TRBV19 and TRBJ2-4; 9 bases are shared with TRBD1. Germline CDR1 reads LNHDA; CDR2 reads SQIVND (reference sequence). With 5 bases clipped from V and 1 base from J, the junction kept 6 bases outside the gene matches. The CDR3 loop spans 16 amino acids. CDR3: CASSPGTGMAKNIQYF. CDR3 DNA sequence: TGTGCCAGTAGTCCAGGGACAGGGATGGCCAAAAACATTCAGTACTTC.

This sequence joins TRBV10-3 and TRBJ2-1, with 7 bases matching TRBD2. Germline V gives CDR1 ENHRY, CDR2 SYGVKD. The CDR3 runs to 15 residues. Trimming cost V 5 bases and J 15 bases; bases outside gene matches: 19. CDR3 sequence reads: CAISSPISGKGTTFF. CDR3 nucleotide sequence: TGTGCCATCAGTTCACCGATCAGCGGGAAAGGTACCACGTTCTTC.

This clonotype has a handful of counts. V is TRBV9 and J is TRBJ2-7, with 8 positions matching TRBD2. Per germline, CDR1 SGDLS and CDR2 YYNGEE. The CDR3 covers 13 residues. The trim removed 7 bases at V and 1 base at J, leaving 4 bases unmatched. The CDR3 protein is CASGLAGSYEQYF. The CDR3, as DNA: TGTGCCAGCGGTTTAGCGGGGTCCTACGAGCAGTACTTC.

The sample holds a few counts of this clonotype. The chain carries TRBV9 and TRBJ1-4, with 7 bases lining up with TRBD1. The CDR3 extends over 16 amino acids. Losses at the gene ends were 4 bases for V and 0 bases for J; bases not matched to a gene: 6. Germline CDR1 SGDLS, CDR2 YYNGEE. The CDR3 is CASSRDQGATNEKLFF. In nucleotides, the CDR3 is TGTGCCAGCAGCCGAGACCAGGGGGCAACTAATGAAAAACTGTTTTTT.

This clonotype was counted between two and nine times. The rearrangement uses TRBV20-1 and TRBJ1-2, with no clear D. Trimming removed 8 bases from V and 3 bases from J, with 16 bases in between. Germline V gene sequence: CDR1 DFQATT, CDR2 SNEGSKA (reference sequence). CDR3 length: 13 amino acids. The CDR3 reads CSSFANLHYGYTF. Written as DNA, the CDR3 is TGCAGTTCCTTCGCGAACTTACACTATGGCTACACCTTC.

This clonotype turned up a few times. The chain has TRBV10-3 and TRBJ2-7, with 7 bases matching TRBD1. Losses at the gene ends were 3 bases for V and 6 bases for J; bases not matched to a gene: 5. Germline V CDR1 and CDR2: ENHRY, SYGVKD. The CDR3 is 13 residues long. The CDR3 sequence: CAISELEGAEQYF. DNA of the CDR3: TGTGCCATCAGTGAACTCGAGGGGGCCGAGCAGTACTTC.

The chain employs TRBV7-2 and TRBJ1-2; 8 positions agree with TRBD1. After removal of 5 bases from V and 2 bases from J, the junction contained 13 bases not matched to a gene. The CDR3 loop spans 17 amino acids. Germline values: CDR1 SGHTA, CDR2 FQGNSA. The CDR3, as DNA: TGTGCCAGCAGCCCACAGACAGGGGTGTTCGAAAACTATGGCTACACCTTC. Protein sequence: CASSPQTGVFENYGYTF.

This clonotype showed up just a few times. The chain uses TRBV20-1 and TRBJ1-2; D unresolved. The CDR3 has 13 residues. The V gene's germline CDR1 is DFQATT and CDR2 SNEGSKA (reference sequence). Trimming took off 0 bases at V and 0 bases at J, with 5 bases between the two ends. The CDR3 DNA is TGCAGTGCTAGAGATAAGGCTAACTATGGCTACACCTTC. As protein: CSARDKANYGYTF.